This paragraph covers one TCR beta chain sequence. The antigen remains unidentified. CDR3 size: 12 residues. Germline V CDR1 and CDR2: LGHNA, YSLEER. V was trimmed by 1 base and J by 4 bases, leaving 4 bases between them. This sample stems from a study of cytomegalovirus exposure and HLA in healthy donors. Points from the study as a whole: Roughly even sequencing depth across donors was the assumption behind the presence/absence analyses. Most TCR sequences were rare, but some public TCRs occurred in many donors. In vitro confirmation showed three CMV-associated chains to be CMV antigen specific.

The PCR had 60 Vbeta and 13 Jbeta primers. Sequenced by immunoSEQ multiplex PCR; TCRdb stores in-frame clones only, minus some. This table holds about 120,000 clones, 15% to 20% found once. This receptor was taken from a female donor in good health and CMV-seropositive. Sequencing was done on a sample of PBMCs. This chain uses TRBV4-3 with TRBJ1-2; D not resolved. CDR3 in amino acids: CASSQAGYGYTF. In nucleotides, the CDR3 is TGCGCCAGCAGCCAAGCAGGCTATGGCTACACCTTC.